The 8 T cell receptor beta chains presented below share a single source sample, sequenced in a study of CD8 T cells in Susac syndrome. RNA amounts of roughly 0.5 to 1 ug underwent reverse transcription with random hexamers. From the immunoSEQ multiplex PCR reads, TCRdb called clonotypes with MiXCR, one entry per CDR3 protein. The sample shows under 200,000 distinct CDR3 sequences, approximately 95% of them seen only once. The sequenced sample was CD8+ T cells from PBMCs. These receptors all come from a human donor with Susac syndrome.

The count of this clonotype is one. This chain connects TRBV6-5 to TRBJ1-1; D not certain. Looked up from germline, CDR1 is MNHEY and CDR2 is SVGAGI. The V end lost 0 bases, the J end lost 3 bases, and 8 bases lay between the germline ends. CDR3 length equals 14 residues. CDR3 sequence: CASSYSIPDTEAFF. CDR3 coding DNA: TGTGCCAGCAGTTACTCGATCCCGGACACTGAAGCTTTCTTT.

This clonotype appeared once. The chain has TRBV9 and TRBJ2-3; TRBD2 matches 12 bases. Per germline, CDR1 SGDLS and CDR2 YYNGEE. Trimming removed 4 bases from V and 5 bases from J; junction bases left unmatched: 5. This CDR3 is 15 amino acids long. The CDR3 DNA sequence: TGTGCCAGCAGCTGGCTAGCGGGGGGGCAAGATACGCAGTATTTT. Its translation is CASSWLAGGQDTQYF.

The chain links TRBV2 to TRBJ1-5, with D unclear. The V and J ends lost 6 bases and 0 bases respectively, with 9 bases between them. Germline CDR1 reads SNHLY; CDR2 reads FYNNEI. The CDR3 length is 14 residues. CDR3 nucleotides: TGTGCCAGCAGGGCAGAGTCTAGCAATCAGCCCCAGCATTTT. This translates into CASRAESSNQPQHF.

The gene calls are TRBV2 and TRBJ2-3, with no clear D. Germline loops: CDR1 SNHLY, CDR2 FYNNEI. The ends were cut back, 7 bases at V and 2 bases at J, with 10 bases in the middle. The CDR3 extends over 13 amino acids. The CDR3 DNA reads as TGTGCCAGCACGGGTTTGGTCACAGATACGCAGTATTTT. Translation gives CASTGLVTDTQYF.

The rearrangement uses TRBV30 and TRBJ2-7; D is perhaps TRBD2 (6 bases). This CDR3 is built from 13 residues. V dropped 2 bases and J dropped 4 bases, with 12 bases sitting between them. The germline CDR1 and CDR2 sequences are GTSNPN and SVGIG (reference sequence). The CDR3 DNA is TGTGCCTGGAGTAGAGCGGGTAGTTACGAGCAGTACTTC. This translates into CAWSRAGSYEQYF.

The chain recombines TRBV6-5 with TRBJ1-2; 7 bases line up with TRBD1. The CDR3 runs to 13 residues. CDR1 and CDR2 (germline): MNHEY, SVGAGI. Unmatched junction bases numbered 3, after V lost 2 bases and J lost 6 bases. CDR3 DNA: TGTGCCAGCAGTTACGGTGGGACAGATGGCTACACCTTC. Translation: CASSYGGTDGYTF.

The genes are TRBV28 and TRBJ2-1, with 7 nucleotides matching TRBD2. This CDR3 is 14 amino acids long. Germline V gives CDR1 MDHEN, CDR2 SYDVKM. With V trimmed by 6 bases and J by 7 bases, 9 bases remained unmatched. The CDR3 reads CASRGSGGGNEQFF. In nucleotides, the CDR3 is TGTGCCAGCAGAGGATCGGGAGGTGGGAATGAGCAGTTCTTC.

The CDR3 region is CASSLEGVGGEETQYF. The CDR3 region has the DNA TGTGCCAGCAGCTTGGAGGGAGTTGGCGGTGAAGAGACCCAGTACTTC. This chain links TRBV11-1 with TRBJ2-5, with D perhaps TRBD2 (6 bases). V was trimmed by 3 bases and J by 3 bases, leaving 17 bases between them. Germline values: CDR1 SGHAT, CDR2 FQDESV (reference sequence). There are 16 residues in the CDR3. Variable domain in full (rest from reference TRBV11-1 and TRBJ2-5): EAEVAQSPRYKITEKSQAVAFWCDPISGHATLYWYRQILGQGPELLVQFQDESVVDDSQLPKDRFSAERLKGVDSTLKIQPAELGDSAMYLCASSLEGVGGEETQYFGPGTRLLVL.